The text below deals with one T cell receptor (beta chain). The antigen remains undetermined. The sample comes from a study of T cell repertoires in cytomegalovirus infection. Notes on the study in general: There were carriers of CMV plus the relevant HLA, and cumulative public TCR beta family frequency identified them. Ex vivo, HLA-C-restricted CMV-specific TCR beta clonotypes prevailed over the rest of the response.

V was shortened by 0 bases and J by 2 bases, with 2 bases between the two germline ends. CDR1 LNHNV and CDR2 YYDKDF come from the germline V gene (reference sequence). This CDR3 comprises 12 residues. Via MiXCR, TCRdb re-called the reads, giving one row per CDR3 protein. Altogether 650,000 to 850,000 distinct CDR3 sequences are present, under 35% being singletons, with the ten largest covering around 13%. Here the sequenced sample was cultured CD8+ T cells from PBMCs, taken from culture after CMV antigen stimulation. This sequence originates from a human donor in good health (CMV status not recorded). Some clones in this sample may be carry-over from other donors' samples. The chain is built from TRBV15 and TRBJ2-7; D is uncertain. The CDR3 loop reads CATSRETYEQYF. The DNA for the CDR3 is TGTGCCACCAGCAGAGAAACCTACGAGCAGTACTTC.